What follows are 19 T cell receptor beta chains derived from one specimen sequenced in a study of T-cell memory formation after mild COVID-19. TCRdb re-derived calls from the 5' RACE reads in MiXCR, one entry per CDR3 protein. The sample holds about 400,000 distinct CDR3 sequences, about 15% seen once. The sample comprised PBMCs or a T cell subset sorted from them (not recorded which). These receptors were obtained from a man younger than 30 who had mild COVID-19 (a few samples of this study predate the infection). Cell type and time point are not known.

This clonotype was seen a few times. The rearrangement uses TRBV11-2 and TRBJ2-2, with a weak D call TRBD1 (5 bases). Germline V gene data show CDR1 as SGHAT and CDR2 as FQNNGV. This CDR3 spans 16 amino acids. Trimming stripped 0 bases from V and 10 bases from J, with 18 bases between. The CDR3: CASSLEKRIIREELFF. CDR3 DNA: TGTGCCAGCAGCTTAGAAAAGAGAATTATCAGGGAGGAGCTGTTTTTT. The full variable domain, its missing parts supplied by reference TRBV11-2 and TRBJ2-2, is EAGVAQSPRYKIIEKRQSVAFWCNPISGHATLYWYQQILGQGPKLLIQFQNNGVVDDSQLPKDRFSAERLKGVDSTLKIQPAKLEDSAVYLCASSLEKRIIREELFFGEGSRLTVL.

This chain joins TRBV5-5 and TRBJ1-1; D unresolved. V gave up 4 bases and J gave up 8 bases, with 12 bases separating them. Per the germline V gene, CDR1 is SGHKS and CDR2 is YYEKEE (reference sequence). This CDR3 has 12 amino acids. The CDR3 sequence is CASSLVGEEAFF. In DNA, the CDR3 is TGTGCCAGCAGCCTGGTCGGCGAAGAAGCTTTCTTT.

In this sample, this clonotype turned up a few times. The chain recombines TRBV7-6 with TRBJ1-4; D remains unclear. This CDR3 is built from 14 residues. V dropped 5 bases and J dropped 8 bases, with 15 bases sitting between them. CDR1 is SGHVS, CDR2 FNYEAQ, per germline. The chain's CDR3 is CASSTYTEPEKLFF. In DNA, the CDR3 is TGTGCCAGCAGCACCTACACGGAACCGGAAAAACTGTTTTTT.

The chain joins TRBV29-1 to TRBJ1-2, with no clear D. V lost 3 bases and J lost 8, with 13 bases in between. Germline V gives CDR1 SQVTM, CDR2 ANQGSEA. The CDR3 totals 12 residues. CDR3 nucleotides: TGCAGCGTTGACCCGGGCTCATGGGGCTACACCTTC. It translates to CSVDPGSWGYTF.

This clonotype was detected ten times or more. In DNA, the CDR3 is TGTGCCAGCAGCCATGAGACAGGGCCGTCCTACGAGCAGTACTTC. Amino acid sequence: CASSHETGPSYEQYF. This chain connects TRBV4-2 to TRBJ2-7, with 7 bases aligning to TRBD1. The length of the CDR3 is 15 residues. Unmatched junction bases numbered 6, after V lost 3 bases and J lost 1 base. The germline CDR1 and CDR2 sequences are LGHNA and YNFKEQ.

The V call is TRBV20-1, the J call TRBJ2-2; TRBD2 aligns across 7 bases. Germline CDR1 and CDR2: DFQATT and SNEGSKA (reference sequence). There are 15 residues in the CDR3. With V trimmed by 0 bases and J by 8 bases, 9 bases remained unmatched. CDR3 nucleotide sequence: TGCAGTGCTAGAGATCTTGGGGGGGTCGTTGGGGAGCTGTTTTTT. This encodes CSARDLGGVVGELFF.

The chain is built from TRBV9 and TRBJ2-1, with 11 nucleotides matching TRBD2. The germline CDR1 and CDR2 sequences are SGDLS and YYNGEE. The CDR3 covers 14 residues. Trimming removed 7 bases from V and 6 bases from J; junction bases left unmatched: 6. Here the CDR3 DNA reads TGTGCCAGCGACATAGCGGGGGGGTTCAATGAGCAGTTCTTC. Its translation: CASDIAGGFNEQFF. The whole variable domain, filled in from reference TRBV9 and TRBJ2-1, reads DSGVTQTPKHLITATGQRVTLRCSPRSGDLSVYWYQQSLDQGLQFLIQYYNGEERAKGNILERFSAQQFPDLHSELNLSSLELGDSALYFCASDIAGGFNEQFFGPGTRLTVL.

The table lists this clonotype with a few counts. This chain joins TRBV7-2 and TRBJ1-2; 9 positions match TRBD1. V lost 5 bases to trimming and J lost 13 bases; unmatched junction nucleotides: 8. Germline V gene lookup returns CDR1 SGHTA and CDR2 FQGNSA. This CDR3 has 12 amino acids. The CDR3 protein is CASSPPGTGPTF. CDR3 bases: TGTGCCAGCAGCCCGCCCGGGACAGGGCCCACCTTC.

The rearrangement links TRBV12-3 or TRBV12-4 to TRBJ2-7; no definite D call. This CDR3 region has 13 residues. V lost 2 bases and J 2 bases, leaving 7 bases between the germline ends. The DNA for the CDR3 is TGTGCCAGCAGTTTAACTGGCCCCTACGAGCAGTACGTC. Encoded protein: CASSLTGPYEQYV.

The rearrangement uses TRBV10-3 and TRBJ1-6; D is unclear. Trimming took 6 bases from V and 5 from J, leaving 8 bases between them. The germline V gene has CDR1 ENHRY and CDR2 SYGVKD. The CDR3 sequence is 13 residues long. The CDR3 DNA reads TGTGCCATCAGCCGAGATGATAATTCACCCCTCCACTTT. This translates into CAISRDDNSPLHF.

This clonotype was counted a few times. The chain has TRBV24-1 and TRBJ2-5, with D perhaps assigned TRBD1 or TRBD2 (5 bases each). Trimming shortened V by 9 bases and J by 1 base, and 8 bases separated the two germline ends. CDR1 KGHDR and CDR2 SFDVKD come from the germline V gene. CDR3 length equals 12 residues. The CDR3 coding sequence is TGTGCCACCCAGGGACCCCAAGAGACCCAGTACTTC. It is translated as CATQGPQETQYF.

This clonotype has only a few counts. The chain links TRBV25-1 to TRBJ2-7; TRBD1 or TRBD2 may be the D gene (6 bases each). The CDR3 runs to 13 residues. The germline V and J ends were trimmed by 6 bases and 10 bases, with 19 bases remaining between them. In germline, CDR1 is MGHDK, CDR2 SYGVNS. The CDR3 bases are TGTGCCAGCAGCGCGGGACATTCTACGTCTCAGTACTTC. It translates to CASSAGHSTSQYF.

This clonotype was recorded a few times. The genes are TRBV20-1 and TRBJ2-5, with 11 bases that match TRBD2. CDR1 DFQATT and CDR2 SNEGSKA come from the germline V gene (reference sequence). The CDR3 sequence is 14 residues long. The J segment lost 4 bases and the V segment lost 4 bases, leaving 5 bases of the junction unmatched. The CDR3 protein is CSAKGLAGRETQYF. The CDR3 region has the DNA TGCAGTGCTAAAGGACTAGCGGGTCGAGAGACCCAGTACTTC.

The sample holds a few counts of this clonotype. J is TRBJ1-4 and V is TRBV7-2, with TRBD1 as a possible D gene (6 bases). CDR1 and CDR2 from the germline V gene are SGHTA and FQGNSA. Deletions cut 5 bases from V and 7 bases from J, with 14 bases between. The CDR3 contains 14 residues. The CDR3 coding sequence is TGTGCCAGCAGCCCCGAGCAGGGGAGTGAAAAACTGTTTTTT. Translated, it gives CASSPEQGSEKLFF. Drawing the rest from reference TRBV7-2 and TRBJ1-4, the complete variable domain is GAGVSQSPSNKVTEKGKDVELRCDPISGHTALYWYRQSLGQGLEFLIYFQGNSAPDKSGLPSDRFSAERTGGSVSTLTIQRTQQEDSAVYLCASSPEQGSEKLFFGSGTQLSVL.

The sample holds many counts of this clonotype. This chain joins TRBV6-5 and TRBJ1-6, with D perhaps matching TRBD1 (5 bases). Germline CDR1 and CDR2: MNHEY and SVGAGI. This CDR3 is built from 15 residues. The ends were cut back, 8 bases at V and 10 bases at J, with 21 bases in the middle. CDR3 sequence (DNA): TGTGCCAGCGGGATGGACACAACACCCGCATCACCCCTCCACTTT. Amino acid sequence: CASGMDTTPASPLHF.

This clonotype has at least ten counts. The chain couples TRBV27 to TRBJ1-2; 7 nucleotides line up with TRBD1. Germline CDR1 is MNHEY and CDR2 is SMNVEV (reference sequence). V gave up 6 bases and J gave up 5 bases; unmatched junction bases: 9. This CDR3 comprises 14 residues. In DNA, the CDR3 is TGTGCCAGCAGGGGTCCATCGACAGGGTATGGCTACACCTTC. It translates to CASRGPSTGYGYTF.

The chain links TRBV2 to TRBJ1-1; 10 nucleotides line up with TRBD1. With V trimmed by 11 bases and J by 0 bases, 3 bases remained unmatched. Looked up from germline, CDR1 is SNHLY and CDR2 is FYNNEI. This CDR3 spans 13 amino acids. CDR3 amino acids: CAGTGALNTEAFF. The DNA of the CDR3 is TGTGCCGGGACAGGGGCTTTGAACACTGAAGCTTTCTTT.

The CDR3 sequence: CASRGHRGTEAFF. The CDR3 coding sequence is TGTGCCAGCAGGGGGCACCGAGGCACTGAAGCTTTCTTT. This chain uses TRBV12-3 or TRBV12-4 with TRBJ1-1; weak D call: TRBD1 (5 bases). The CDR3 is 13 amino acids. V was pared by 6 bases and J by 4 bases, with 12 bases between.

The count of this clonotype is one. The chain employs TRBV7-2 and TRBJ2-5; D possibly corresponds to TRBD2 (5 bases). The germline V gene has CDR1 SGHTA and CDR2 FQGNSA. V gave up 5 bases and J gave up 2 bases, with 15 bases separating them. The CDR3 consists of 15 residues. The CDR3 protein is CASSRSPAEQETQYF. CDR3 coding DNA: TGTGCCAGCAGCCGGTCCCCAGCGGAACAAGAGACCCAGTACTTC. The full variable domain, with the rest looked up from reference TRBV7-2 and TRBJ2-5, is GAGVSQSPSNKVTEKGKDVELRCDPISGHTALYWYRQSLGQGLEFLIYFQGNSAPDKSGLPSDRFSAERTGGSVSTLTIQRTQQEDSAVYLCASSRSPAEQETQYFGPGTRLLVL.